A single sample is the source of the 21 T cell receptor beta chains below, sequenced in a study of T-cell memory formation after mild COVID-19. One entry per CDR3 protein results from TCRdb running MiXCR on the 5' RACE reads. The table has 470,000 or so distinct CDR3 sequences, roughly 17% seen once; the top ten hold approximately 21%. What was sequenced was PBMCs or a T cell subset sorted from them (not recorded which). These receptors were collected from a man between 18 and 35 years old who had mild COVID-19 (a few samples of this study predate the infection). Cell type and time point are not known.

V usage is TRBV27 and J usage is TRBJ1-5; D is possibly TRBD1 (6 bases). The CDR3 length is 15 residues. V was pared by 7 bases and J by 7 bases, with 20 bases between. CDR1 and CDR2 from the germline V gene are MNHEY and SMNVEV (reference sequence). The CDR3 DNA reads as TGTGCCAGCAACCCAAAGGCAGGGGTCCGCCAGCCCCAGCATTTT. Translation gives CASNPKAGVRQPQHF.

The chain has TRBV12-3 or TRBV12-4 and TRBJ2-3, with TRBD2 matching 7 bases. The V segment lost 0 bases and the J segment 0 bases; nucleotides outside the gene matches: 12. The CDR3 runs to 19 residues. The CDR3 nucleotides read TGTGCCAGCAGTTTAGCACGTCTCCTAGCGGTTGCTAGCACAGATACGCAGTATTTT. It specifies CASSLARLLAVASTDTQYF.

The chain joins TRBV7-3 to TRBJ2-4; weak D call: TRBD2 (5 bases). CDR3 length: 13 residues. V gave up 4 bases and J gave up 8 bases, with 12 bases separating them. Germline loops: CDR1 SGHTA, CDR2 FQGTGA. Here the CDR3 reads CASSSTPRDIQYF. CDR3 bases: TGTGCCAGCAGCTCGACTCCGCGGGACATTCAGTACTTC.

This chain connects TRBV25-1 to TRBJ2-1; the D gene is possibly TRBD1 (6 bases). The CDR3 has 13 amino acids. Germline V gene sequence: CDR1 MGHDK, CDR2 SYGVNS. V was trimmed by 1 base and J by 11 bases, leaving 12 bases between them. The CDR3 bases are TGTGCCAGCAGTGAATTTAACAGGGTGAAGCAGTTCTTC. It is translated as CASSEFNRVKQFF. Full variable domain (remainder filled in from reference TRBV25-1 and TRBJ2-1): EADIYQTPRYLVIGTGKKITLECSQTMGHDKMYWYQQDPGMELHLIHYSYGVNSTEKGDLSSESTVSRIRTEHFPLTLESARPSHTSQYLCASSEFNRVKQFFGPGTRLTVL.

About this clonotype itself: The junction departs from the called germline gene at one end, perhaps through a read error. DNA for the CDR3: TGTGCCAGCAGTGAAGAGGTGGCAACTAATGAAAAAATGTTTTTT. Encoded protein: CASSEEVATNEKMFF. The chain employs TRBV6-1 and TRBJ1-4; D not certain. The length of the CDR3 is 15 residues. Germline V lookup: CDR1 MNHNS, CDR2 SASEGT.

This clonotype was counted only a few times. The J gene is TRBJ1-1, the V gene TRBV29-1; tentative D call: TRBD1 (5 bases). There are 14 residues in the CDR3. The V gene lost 6 bases and the J gene lost 2 bases, with 16 bases spanning the gap. Germline CDR1 and CDR2: SQVTM and ANQGSEA. This CDR3 reads CSVVPGTPNTEAFF. CDR3 bases: TGCAGCGTCGTTCCAGGGACCCCCAACACTGAAGCTTTCTTT.

To note about this clonotype: A much larger clone sits a single nucleotide away, making a read error possible. This chain uses TRBV12-3 or TRBV12-4 with TRBJ2-2, with 7 positions matching TRBD1. The V and J ends lost 3 bases and 6 bases, in that order; junction bases with no gene match: 4. The CDR3 sequence is 14 residues long. The CDR3 sequence is CASSFKGAAGELFF. CDR3 bases: TGTGCCAGCAGTTTCAAGGGGGCGGCCGGGGAGCTGTTTTTT.

The CDR3 DNA reads TGTGCCAGCAGCGGGGGGAGTGCCGGGGAGCTGTTTTTT. This encodes CASSGGSAGELFF. The gene calls are TRBV3-1 and TRBJ2-2; a weak D match, TRBD2 (6 bases). This CDR3 region has 13 residues. Trimming took off 5 bases at V and 6 bases at J, with 10 bases between the two ends. CDR1 LGHDT and CDR2 YNNKEL come from the germline V gene (reference sequence).

This clonotype was observed a handful of times. The chain is built from TRBV5-1 and TRBJ2-5; D might be TRBD1 (5 bases). The germline V gene encodes CDR1 SGHRS and CDR2 YFSETQ. The CDR3 is 16 amino acids. The ends were cut back, 2 bases at V and 2 bases at J, with 16 bases in the middle. The DNA for the CDR3 is TGCGCCAGCAGCTTTTCCGAGCTGGGGCCTCAAGAGACCCAGTACTTC. It specifies CASSFSELGPQETQYF.

This clonotype was seen a few times. The chain has TRBV5-5 and TRBJ2-7, with D unclear. Germline CDR1 and CDR2: SGHKS and YYEKEE (reference sequence). V lost 4 bases to trimming and J lost 0 bases, with 8 bases between them. CDR3 length: 13 amino acids. CDR3 in amino acids: CASSPVTSYEQYV. As DNA, the CDR3 is TGTGCCAGCAGCCCGGTCACCTCCTACGAGCAGTACGTC.

This clonotype was counted at least ten times. The chain carries TRBV10-2 and TRBJ2-7; 8 bases are a match to TRBD1. After removal of 2 bases from V and 3 bases from J, the junction contained 0 bases not matched to a gene. Germline CDR1 WSHSY, CDR2 SAAADI. This CDR3 comprises 13 residues. The CDR3 sequence: CASSEGQGYEQYF. The DNA of the CDR3 is TGCGCCAGCAGTGAGGGACAGGGCTACGAGCAGTACTTC.

V usage is TRBV5-1 and J usage is TRBJ2-2, with no clear D. The V gene lost 4 bases and the J gene lost 5 bases, with 12 bases spanning the gap. The CDR3 is 14 amino acids. Germline loops: CDR1 SGHRS, CDR2 YFSETQ. The CDR3 protein is CASSLTPPTGELFF. The DNA of the CDR3 is TGCGCCAGCAGCCTTACTCCACCTACCGGGGAGCTGTTTTTT.

This sequence joins TRBV21-1 and TRBJ1-4; the tabulated D call, TRBD1, remains unverified against the DNA. TRBV21-1 is a pseudogene locus. The CDR3 runs to 16 residues. This CDR3 reads CASTNPGGARKEKLFF. The CDR3 DNA follows: TGTGCCAGCACCAACCCCGGAGGGGCGAGGAAGGAAAAACTGTTTTTT.

V is TRBV5-1 and J is TRBJ2-3, with D perhaps being TRBD1 or TRBD2 (5 bases each). There are 14 residues in the CDR3. Between the trimmed V and J ends, which lost 2 bases and 6 bases, there was a span of 13 bases. Germline CDR1 SGHRS, CDR2 YFSETQ. For the CDR3, the DNA is TGCGCCAGCAGCTTCCGTCGAGGGGAGGATACGCAGTATTTT. It yields the protein CASSFRRGEDTQYF.

This clonotype has only a few counts. The CDR3 loop is CASSPPPGMNTEAFF. The CDR3, as DNA: TGTGCCAGCAGCCCCCCCCCCGGGATGAACACTGAAGCTTTCTTT. The chain is built from TRBV7-9 and TRBJ1-1; D ambiguous. The CDR3 has 15 amino acids. Trimming cost V 5 bases and J 0 bases, with 13 bases left between them. CDR1 is SEHNR and CDR2 is FQNEAQ in the germline V gene (reference sequence). The full variable domain, completed using reference TRBV7-9 and TRBJ1-1, is DTGVSQNPRHKITKRGQNVTFRCDPISEHNRLYWYRQTLGQGPEFLTYFQNEAQLEKSRLLSDRFSAERPKGSFSTLEIQRTEQGDSAMYLCASSPPPGMNTEAFFGQGTRLTVV.

This clonotype has only a few counts. The rearrangement joins TRBV7-2 to TRBJ2-4; TRBD1 matches at 8 bases. Germline-derived CDR1 and CDR2 are SGHTA and FQGNSA. With 5 bases clipped from V and 1 base from J, the junction kept 7 bases outside the gene matches. The CDR3 runs 16 residues. CDR3 protein: CASSQSGGWAKNIQYF. CDR3 in DNA: TGTGCCAGCAGCCAGTCAGGGGGCTGGGCCAAAAACATTCAGTACTTC.

This clonotype was recorded many times. This chain connects TRBV7-6 to TRBJ2-1; 7 positions agree with TRBD2. CDR3 length: 14 residues. Germline lookup yields CDR1 SGHVS and CDR2 FNYEAQ. V dropped 5 bases and J dropped 6; count of bases not matched to a gene: 7. CDR3 coding DNA: TGTGCCAGCAGCCCGAGACTAGCTCCCAATGAGCAGTTCTTC. Its translation: CASSPRLAPNEQFF. Complete variable domain (other parts from reference TRBV7-6 and TRBJ2-1): GAGVSQSPRYKVTKRGQDVALRCDPISGHVSLYWYRQALGQGPEFLTYFNYEAQQDKSGLPNDRFSAERPEGSISTLTIQRTEQRDSAMYRCASSPRLAPNEQFFGPGTRLTVL.

This clonotype showed up just a few times. This chain connects TRBV28 to TRBJ1-1; possibly TRBD1 for D (6 bases). V was pared by 6 bases and J by 1 base, with 18 bases between. CDR1 and CDR2 from the germline V gene are MDHEN and SYDVKM. This CDR3 region has 16 residues. CDR3 DNA sequence: TGTGCCAGCAGGAGACGCCAGGGGCTTAGGAACACTGAAGCTTTCTTT. Protein: CASRRRQGLRNTEAFF.

CDR3 in DNA: TGCGCCAGCAGCCGATGGGGGCCCGGGCAAATAGCCAAAAACATTCAGTACTTC. Its translation: CASSRWGPGQIAKNIQYF. The V and J genes are TRBV4-3 and TRBJ2-4; TRBD1 might be the D (6 bases). The CDR3 spans 18 residues. From germline, CDR1 is LGHNA and CDR2 YSLEER. Trimming took 4 bases from V and 0 from J, leaving 19 bases between them.

The rearrangement uses TRBV7-2 and TRBJ1-4; D is uncertain. The ends were cut back, 5 bases at V and 8 bases at J, with 9 bases in the middle. The CDR3 length is 12 residues. The germline CDR1 and CDR2 sequences are SGHTA and FQGNSA. The CDR3 DNA follows: TGTGCCAGCAGCGGATGGGAGGAAAAACTGTTTTTT. Translation gives CASSGWEEKLFF.

DNA for the CDR3: TGCGCCAGCAGCCAAGTTCCGTACGCCGCAGATACGCAGTATTTT. This sequence encodes CASSQVPYAADTQYF. V and J are TRBV4-1 and TRBJ2-3; D ambiguous. V gave up 1 base and J gave up 4 bases, with 12 bases separating them. The CDR3 runs 15 residues. Looked up from germline, CDR1 is MGHRA and CDR2 is YSYEKL.